This TCR beta chain was sequenced during a study of beta chain features in type 1 diabetes (dated by TCRdb to 2017 to 2018). Study-wide context: No differences in mean age, gender distribution, total cell number or subset yield were found between patients and healthy donors. Across all samples, some 100,000,000 sorted cells were examined, and cell number per subset correlated strongly with RNA yield. In the study, recently diagnosed type 1 diabetes patients and matched healthy donors were compared on the TCRB repertoires of their sorted circulating CD4+ T cell subsets. Whereas all 30 or so donors provided naive and central memory subsets, regulatory and stem cell-like memory subsets were isolated from just 8 patients and roughly eight healthy donors. Summary of the overall study and its limitations: The naive, central memory and regulatory TCRB repertoires appeared to resemble one another more closely among patients than among healthy donors. PCR might favor shorter templates, but patient and control samples were amplified and corrected together, so any skew would affect both groups equally. Patients with type 1 diabetes made fewer insertions and deleted more nucleotides at VDJ recombination sites, implying thymic rearrangement abnormalities. In all four CD4+ subsets, TCRB CDR3 length was moderately but significantly shorter in type 1 diabetes patients. Because the HLA sub-analyses included only small numbers of individuals, any influence of HLA type on TCRB rearrangement was left unresolved. Because cDNA was sequenced instead of genomic DNA, activated cells with high expression could be over-represented, although the groups did not differ in activation or CD3 levels.

The High Capacity cDNA Reverse Transcription Kit was used to reverse transcribe all of the isolated RNA, meaning that expressed TCRB transcripts were what got sequenced. Deep immunoSEQ sequencing was performed on naive, central memory and regulatory T cell samples, with an average of approximately 3.9 million total reads per sample. Sorted cells were lysed in RLT buffer and RNA was extracted with DNase-treated RNeasy Micro or Mini kits, depending on cell number. To prevent cross-contamination, each cell subset was processed individually, whereas patient and healthy donor samples were processed jointly. Using the immunoSEQ multiplex PCR, TCRB sequences were amplified from cDNA into 87-bp fragments spanning the CDR3 region. The amplicons were sequenced using the Illumina HiSeq platform. Per the original workflow: PCR bias was computationally corrected using synthetic template baselines, reads within Hamming distance 2 were collapsed, and singletons that could not be merged were discarded. Reads were aligned against IMGT to assign V, D and J genes, CDR3 length and insertions or deletions at six rearrangement sites. Within each subset, clonotype counts were normalized to sorted cell number, after which true diversity and Gini coefficients were computed with the tcR R package. Repertoire sharing was quantified using the overlap coefficient calculated on TCRB nucleotide sequences. Out-of-frame TCRB sequences from naive cells were analyzed to stand in for the pre-selection repertoire. TCRdb mirrors the immuneACCESS table, restricted to in-frame sequences. Some clones are absent from its copies; in checked studies, under half trace to an unresolved V gene, and the reason for the others is unknown. The V and J calls and clone size were taken over from that table, and D and trimming were inferred from the DNA. The sample records about 280,000 clones, 15% of which are singletons. The biggest ten clones account for around 0.015% of the sample.

This clone came up a few times. It has no known antigen specificity. Qualities for individual bases were not recorded, and no much larger clone is one base off. A single peripheral blood draw of around 120 mL on average was collected from each donor into heparinised tubes. A BD FACSAria II and a panel including CD45RO, CCR7, CD25, CD127, CD95 and CD27 were used to sort naive, central memory, regulatory and stem cell-like memory CD4+ T cells. Purity was above 95% for every sorted population. PBMCs were separated immediately by Lymphoprep density gradient centrifugation and were stained directly, without being cultured. So that batch effects would be minimized, each experiment stained and sorted samples in pairs, pairing one healthy donor with one patient. Inclusive of the bounding cysteine and phenylalanine, the CDR3 is 13 residues long. Here the CDR3 DNA is all that survives: 39 bases in frame from base 1. The V end loses 7 bases and the J end loses 4 bases, and a stretch of 10 bases separates them. CDR1 and CDR2 (SGHAT, FQNNGV) derive from the germline V gene.

The sample taken for sequencing was naive CD4+ T cells from blood. The cell subset or site label for this specimen denotes: true naive CD4+ T cells. The chain joins TRBV11-2 to TRBJ2-2; the best D guess is TRBD2, with 5 bases matching. The sequence was obtained from a man aged 18 to 29 with type 1 diabetes. The CDR3 sequence is CASTLGSTGELFF. The sequence in DNA is TGTGCCAGCACCCTGGGGAGCACCGGGGAGCTGTTTTTT.